This T cell receptor (beta chain) was identified in a study of glioma-infiltrating T cells. TCR alpha and beta CDR3 regions were amplified from RNA using iRepertoire nested multiplex PCR. TCRdb reprocessed the multiplex PCR reads with MiXCR, giving one entry per CDR3 protein. This table holds roughly 100,000 distinct CDR3 sequences, approximately 28% found once. V gave up 3 bases and J gave up 0 bases; unmatched junction bases: 8. This CDR3 is 16 amino acids long. This clonotype occurred many times. The source is a human donor with low-grade glioma or glioblastoma, undergoing nonglioma brain surgery, or in good health (not recorded which). What was sequenced was glioma tissue, nonneoplastic brain tissue, or PBMCs (not recorded which). This chain links TRBV12-3 or TRBV12-4 with TRBJ2-7; 7 positions agree with TRBD2. CDR3 sequence: CASSFGSGGSSYEQYF. For the CDR3, the DNA is TGTGCCAGCAGTTTTGGGTCGGGGGGAAGCTCCTACGAGCAGTACTTC.